Presented here are 25 T cell receptor beta chains from one specimen sequenced in a study of sequential checkpoint blockade in melanoma. Noted treatment: randomized to nivolumab then ipilimumab (arm A) or the reverse (arm B). The protocol was immunoSEQ multiplex PCR, while the TCRdb copy is restricted to in-frame clones and leaves out a portion. The top ten hold around 14% of the sample, which has 2,500 to 3,000 clones, 15% to 20% seen once. The sequences come from tumor tissue (inferred from file names), collected from a patient given nivolumab and ipilimumab in sequence. These receptors originate from a human donor with melanoma.

This clone was detected only a few times. V gene TRBV5-1 combines with J gene TRBJ2-1, with TRBD1 matching 10 bases. Germline V lookup: CDR1 SGHRS, CDR2 YFSETQ. V shed 0 bases and J 10 bases; nucleotides not matched to a gene: 7. The CDR3 totals 15 residues. CDR3 amino acids: CASSLDGQGVREQFF. CDR3 coding DNA: TGCGCCAGCAGCTTGGACGGACAGGGGGTGCGGGAGCAGTTCTTC.

There are a few counts of this clone. The CDR3 reads CAIGGLMGETQYF. The DNA for the CDR3 is TGTGCCATCGGGGGACTTATGGGCGAGACCCAGTACTTC. This chain uses TRBV6-8 with TRBJ2-5; weak D call: TRBD2 (6 bases). Trimming left V 10 bases short and J 5 bases short, with 17 bases between. The CDR3 has 13 amino acids. The germline gives CDR1 MNHGY, CDR2 SAAAGT.

This chain uses TRBV30 with TRBJ1-6; the D gene is possibly TRBD1 (5 bases). V was cut by 2 bases and J by 9 bases, with 17 bases left in between. The CDR3 has 15 amino acids. Germline CDR1 GTSNPN, CDR2 SVGIG (reference sequence). The CDR3 DNA is TGTGCCTGGAGTTTAACCGGGACGGTGGGTTCACCCCTCCACTTT. Translating it yields CAWSLTGTVGSPLHF.

This clone is medium-sized (0.01 to 0.1%) within its sample. The chain employs TRBV11-3 and TRBJ1-5; D might be TRBD1 (5 bases). The CDR3 loop spans 15 amino acids. Germline V gene data show CDR1 as SGHNT and CDR2 as YENEEA. V lost 5 bases and J lost 3, with 14 bases in between. The CDR3 reads CASSGGTGDNQPQHF. The CDR3 DNA sequence: TGTGCCAGCAGCGGAGGGACGGGTGACAATCAGCCCCAGCATTTT.

This clone is medium-sized in the sample. V gene TRBV5-3 combines with J gene TRBJ2-7; D possibly corresponds to TRBD2 (6 bases). TRBV5-3 is placed among ORFs of uncertain function. V gave up 1 base and J gave up 4 bases, with 21 bases separating them. The CDR3 is made up of 17 amino acids. CDR3 sequence reads: CARSLPGELGGPYEQYF. DNA for the CDR3: TGTGCCAGAAGCTTGCCTGGTGAGCTCGGGGGTCCATACGAGCAGTACTTC.

This clone is medium-sized within its sample. DNA of the CDR3: TGTGCCAGCAGCCGTCAGGGCGCCACTGAAGCTTTCTTT. This encodes CASSRQGATEAFF. J is TRBJ1-1 and V is TRBV7-1; the D gene is possibly TRBD1 (5 bases). Being an ORF, TRBV7-1 has a function that is uncertain. The CDR3 is 13 residues long. With 5 bases removed from V and 4 bases from J, the gap between germline ends came to 11 bases.

This clone was seen only a few times. The chain carries TRBV12-2 and TRBJ2-3; the table's D gene call, TRBD2, was not cross checked with the DNA. TRBV12-2 is noted as a pseudogene. CDR3 size: 16 residues. This CDR3 is CASRLKIRDSTDTQYF. CDR3 in DNA: TGTGCAAGTCGCTTAAAAATCCGGGACTCCACAGATACGCAGTATTTT.

This clone was observed a few times. This chain connects TRBV6-8 to TRBJ1-5; 9 bases map to TRBD1. There are 14 residues in the CDR3. Trimming at V came to 2 bases and at J to 6 bases, leaving 2 bases not matched to a gene. Germline V gene sequence: CDR1 MNHGY, CDR2 SAAAGT. The CDR3 sequence is CASSYTGGTQPQHF. CDR3 DNA: TGTGCCAGCAGTTACACAGGGGGCACTCAGCCCCAGCATTTT.

The chain recombines TRBV5-1 with TRBJ2-2, with 11 nucleotides matching TRBD1. Germline CDR1 is SGHRS and CDR2 is YFSETQ. J lost 4 bases, V lost 0 bases, and 14 bases had no gene match. CDR3 length equals 20 residues. CDR3: CASSLAKFGGQGASTGELFF. DNA of the CDR3: TGCGCCAGCAGCTTGGCGAAATTTGGCGGACAGGGGGCAAGCACCGGGGAGCTGTTTTTT.

The chain joins TRBV6-8 to TRBJ1-5; 8 bases map to TRBD1. Germline values: CDR1 MNHGY, CDR2 SAAAGT. With 5 bases clipped from V and 2 bases from J, the junction kept 17 bases outside the gene matches. The length of the CDR3 is 19 residues. This CDR3 is CASSPTGQGSFLGNQPQHF. In DNA, the CDR3 is TGTGCCAGCAGTCCTACCGGACAGGGTTCTTTTTTGGGCAATCAGCCCCAGCATTTT.

This clone was recorded many times. The chain joins TRBV11-3 to TRBJ2-4; D ambiguous. Germline V gene data show CDR1 as SGHNT and CDR2 as YENEEA. This CDR3 contains 14 residues. Trimming pared 3 bases from V and 0 bases from J, leaving 6 bases between. The CDR3 loop is CASSLVVAKNIQYF. DNA for the CDR3: TGTGCCAGCAGCTTGGTTGTAGCCAAAAACATTCAGTACTTC.

This clone was seen a few times. The gene calls are TRBV6-8 and TRBJ1-4; 7 bases align to TRBD1. The CDR3 contains 15 residues. Germline-derived CDR1 and CDR2 are MNHGY and SAAAGT. With 6 bases clipped from V and 6 bases from J, the junction kept 10 bases outside the gene matches. CDR3 nucleotides: TGTGCCAGCAGCTACAGGGGCGCAGGGTATGAAAAACTGTTTTTT. This codes for CASSYRGAGYEKLFF.

This clone was seen a few times. This CDR3 is CATSRDSGEIETQYF. The DNA of the CDR3 is TGTGCCACCAGCAGGGATAGCGGGGAAATAGAGACCCAGTACTTC. The V call is TRBV15, the J call TRBJ2-5, with 8 bases matching TRBD2. The length of the CDR3 is 15 residues. V lost 3 bases to trimming and J lost 4 bases; unmatched junction nucleotides: 7. The V gene's germline CDR1 is LNHNV and CDR2 YYDKDF (reference sequence).

The V call is TRBV6-8, the J call TRBJ1-2; D not certain. The germline CDR1 and CDR2 sequences are MNHGY and SAAAGT. The CDR3 sequence is 12 residues long. Trimming took 5 bases from V and 3 from J, leaving 7 bases between them. The CDR3: CASSDRHYGYTF. For the CDR3, the DNA is TGTGCCAGCAGTGATAGACACTATGGCTACACCTTC.

This clone came up many times. This CDR3 is CASRNQFGQGGEQYF. Here the CDR3 DNA reads TGTGCCAGCAGGAACCAATTCGGGCAGGGGGGCGAGCAGTACTTC. The V and J genes are TRBV11-3 and TRBJ2-7; TRBD1 is a possible D gene (7 bases). Deletions cut 6 bases from V and 6 bases from J, with 21 bases between. CDR3 length equals 15 residues. CDR1 is SGHNT and CDR2 is YENEEA in the germline V gene. The full variable domain, in which reference TRBV11-3 and TRBJ2-7 provide the parts outside the CDR3, is EAGVVQSPRYKIIEKKQPVAFWCNPISGHNTLYWYLQNLGQGPELLIRYENEEAVDDSQLPKDRFSAERLKGVDSTLKIQPAELGDSAVYLCASRNQFGQGGEQYFGPGTRLTVT.

This clone is deemed medium-sized. The J gene is TRBJ2-7, the V gene TRBV7-1; TRBD2 matches at 8 bases. Being an ORF, TRBV7-1 has a function that is uncertain. The CDR3 has 17 amino acids. The junction had 15 bases not matched to a gene; V was cut back by 4 bases and J by 4 bases. CDR3 nucleotides: TGTGCCAGCAGCTTTAGGGAGCGGGGGCCAGGGAATTACGAGCAGTACTTC. The encoded protein is CASSFRERGPGNYEQYF.

The chain is built from TRBV12-5 and TRBJ1-4, with D perhaps TRBD1 (6 bases). Germline values: CDR1 LGHNT, CDR2 FRNRAP. CDR3 length: 12 amino acids. The CDR3 protein is CASEGGSEKLFF. The DNA of the CDR3 is TGTGCCAGCGAGGGGGGCAGTGAAAAACTGTTTTTT. Full variable domain (rest looked up from reference TRBV12-5 and TRBJ1-4): DARVTQTPRHKVTEMGQEVTMRCQPILGHNTVFWYRQTMMQGLELLAYFRNRAPLDDSGMPKDRFSAEMPDATLATLKIQPSEPRDSAVYFCASEGGSEKLFFGSGTQLSVL.

In its sample, this clone was seen many times. The gene calls are TRBV11-3 and TRBJ1-2; D not resolved. Trimming removed 2 bases from V and 6 bases from J, with 22 bases in between. Germline CDR1 reads SGHNT; CDR2 reads YENEEA. This CDR3 has 17 residues. CDR3 in DNA: TGTGCCAGCAGCTTATCTCTGGTCAACGGTTCTCCCCATGGCTACACCTTC. It yields the protein CASSLSLVNGSPHGYTF.

V is TRBV28 and J is TRBJ1-1; 8 bases agree with TRBD1. V gave up 3 bases and J gave up 3 bases; unmatched junction bases: 9. This CDR3 region has 16 residues. Germline loops: CDR1 MDHEN, CDR2 SYDVKM. CDR3 sequence (DNA): TGTGCCAGCAGTTTCCCCCTACAGGGGGAGGACACTGAAGCTTTCTTT. This translates into CASSFPLQGEDTEAFF.

CDR3 protein: CASSYGLGPDQPQHF. CDR3 coding DNA: TGTGCCAGCAGTTACGGTCTGGGGCCCGATCAGCCCCAGCATTTT. The genes are TRBV6-8 and TRBJ1-5; D may be TRBD1 (5 bases). Trimming removed 2 bases at V and 5 bases at J, with 13 bases between. CDR1 is MNHGY, CDR2 SAAAGT, per germline. The CDR3 is 15 residues long.

V is TRBV9 and J is TRBJ1-3, with a tentative D call TRBD1 (5 bases). V shed 0 bases and J shed 0 bases, with 10 bases lying between them. Germline loops: CDR1 SGDLS, CDR2 YYNGEE. This CDR3 spans 16 amino acids. The CDR3 sequence is CASSVGGPRSGNTIYF. DNA of the CDR3: TGTGCCAGCAGCGTAGGGGGACCCCGCTCTGGAAACACCATATATTTT.

The gene calls are TRBV5-1 and TRBJ1-1, with a weak D call TRBD1 (6 bases). Trimming took 7 bases from V and 2 from J, leaving 18 bases between them. The CDR3 is 15 residues long. Germline V lookup: CDR1 SGHRS, CDR2 YFSETQ. The CDR3 bases are TGCGCCAGCGGAAACGGCGGGACATCCAACACTGAAGCTTTCTTT. As protein: CASGNGGTSNTEAFF. The full variable domain, in which reference TRBV5-1 and TRBJ1-1 provide the parts outside the CDR3, is KAGVTQTPRYLIKTRGQQVTLSCSPISGHRSVSWYQQTPGQGLQFLFEYFSETQRNKGNFPGRFSGRQFSNSRSEMNVSTLELGDSALYLCASGNGGTSNTEAFFGQGTRLTVV.

This clone is deemed medium-sized (0.01 to 0.1%). The genes are TRBV11-3 and TRBJ2-7; 10 bases align to TRBD1. Looked up from germline, CDR1 is SGHNT and CDR2 is YENEEA. J gave up 4 bases and V 4 bases, and 10 bases lay outside the gene matches. This CDR3 comprises 16 residues. CDR3 region: CASSYQGRQGAYEQYF. In DNA, the CDR3 is TGTGCCAGCAGCTACCAGGGGAGACAGGGGGCTTACGAGCAGTACTTC.

The V call is TRBV6-8, the J call TRBJ1-1, with D possibly being TRBD1 (6 bases). The CDR3 runs to 13 residues. The V end was cut by 6 bases, the J end by 4 bases, with 12 bases between. The V gene's germline CDR1 is MNHGY and CDR2 SAAAGT. CDR3 in DNA: TGTGCCAGCAGCGCGCAGGGGACCACTGAAGCTTTCTTT. This encodes CASSAQGTTEAFF.

V and J are TRBV10-3 and TRBJ2-2, with TRBD2 as a possible D gene (6 bases). Deletions cut 0 bases from V and 8 bases from J, with 7 bases between. The CDR3 spans 13 residues. Looked up from germline, CDR1 is ENHRY and CDR2 is SYGVKD. The CDR3 spells CAISESGGGELFF. The CDR3 nucleotides read TGTGCCATCAGTGAGTCAGGAGGGGGGGAGCTGTTTTTT.